The 18 T cell receptor beta chains presented below share a single source sample, sequenced in a study of blood T cell repertoires in COVID-19. Profiled with immunoSEQ multiplex PCR; TCRdb holds only in-frame clones, not every one. The table shows 450,000 or so clones, with 90% occurring only once. Sequencing input: PBMCs or T cells enriched from blood (not recorded which). The source of these receptors is a man aged 18 to 30 who had recovered from COVID-19.

The V call is TRBV2, the J call TRBJ2-1; D possibly corresponds to TRBD1 (6 bases). Germline V CDR1 and CDR2: SNHLY, FYNNEI. Trimming took off 2 bases at V and 1 base at J, with 6 bases between the two ends. This CDR3 has 14 residues. This CDR3 reads CASSEQGSYNEQFF. Here the CDR3 DNA reads TGTGCCAGCAGTGAACAGGGGTCCTACAATGAGCAGTTCTTC.

This chain joins TRBV27 and TRBJ2-7; TRBD1 matches at 7 bases. The CDR3 is 11 amino acids. Germline V CDR1 and CDR2: MNHEY, SMNVEV (reference sequence). V was clipped by 6 bases and J by 10 bases; unmatched bases: 6. CDR3 residues: CASRVDRVQYF. The CDR3 DNA is TGTGCCAGCAGAGTAGACAGGGTTCAGTACTTC.

V gene TRBV6-5 combines with J gene TRBJ2-1, with D maybe TRBD2 (6 bases). The CDR3 sequence is 14 residues long. V dropped 10 bases and J dropped 7 bases, with 20 bases sitting between them. Germline lookup yields CDR1 MNHEY and CDR2 SVGAGI. The CDR3 sequence: CATSMTGAQNEQFF. The CDR3 bases are TGTGCCACTTCAATGACGGGAGCTCAGAATGAGCAGTTCTTC.

The V and J genes are TRBV24-1 and TRBJ1-1; 9 bases are a match to TRBD1. The CDR3 spans 14 residues. Trimming removed 7 bases from V and 4 bases from J; junction bases left unmatched: 6. Germline CDR1 reads KGHDR; CDR2 reads SFDVKD. For the CDR3, the DNA is TGTGCCACCAGACGGACAGGGGAAGGCACTGAAGCTTTCTTT. Its translation is CATRRTGEGTEAFF.

This clone occurred once. Here the CDR3 reads CASSYHGQANTGELFF. The CDR3 DNA sequence: TGTGCCAGCAGTTACCACGGACAGGCGAACACCGGGGAGCTGTTTTTT. J is TRBJ2-2 and V is TRBV6-5, with TRBD1 matching over 7 bases. V shed 2 bases, J shed 0 bases, and the junction held 3 bases outside the gene matches. Looked up from germline, CDR1 is MNHEY and CDR2 is SVGAGI. The CDR3 sequence is 16 residues long.

The rearrangement joins TRBV19 to TRBJ2-1; D is perhaps TRBD2 (6 bases). There are 18 residues in the CDR3. The ends were cut back, 0 bases at V and 0 bases at J, with 15 bases in the middle. Germline V gene sequence: CDR1 LNHDA, CDR2 SQIVND (reference sequence). Here the CDR3 reads CASSIDLDGSTSYNEQFF. Here the CDR3 DNA reads TGTGCCAGTAGTATAGATCTGGACGGGAGTACCTCCTACAATGAGCAGTTCTTC. The full variable domain, with the rest looked up from reference TRBV19 and TRBJ2-1, is DGGITQSPKYLFRKEGQNVTLSCEQNLNHDAMYWYRQDPGQGLRLIYYSQIVNDFQKGDIAEGYSVSREKKESFPLTVTSAQKNPTAFYLCASSIDLDGSTSYNEQFFGPGTRLTVL.

The V call is TRBV29-1, the J call TRBJ2-1; the D is unclear. From germline, CDR1 is SQVTM and CDR2 ANQGSEA. The V end lost 2 bases, the J end lost 3 bases, and 5 bases lay between the germline ends. The CDR3 consists of 12 residues. The CDR3 region is CSVELDYNEQFF. CDR3 coding DNA: TGCAGCGTTGAACTAGACTACAATGAGCAGTTCTTC.

This clone turned up a few times. This chain links TRBV30 with TRBJ1-4; 9 bases map to TRBD1. The CDR3 loop spans 15 amino acids. Germline lookup yields CDR1 GTSNPN and CDR2 SVGIG (reference sequence). Trimming took 7 bases from V and 7 from J; bases not matched to a gene: 13. The CDR3 spells CASTRTEDRGEKLFF. CDR3 nucleotides: TGTGCCTCAACCCGGACTGAGGACAGGGGTGAAAAACTGTTTTTT.

The chain recombines TRBV7-2 with TRBJ2-7, with 11 bases identical to TRBD1. The germline V gene encodes CDR1 SGHTA and CDR2 FQGNSA. Unmatched junction bases numbered 2, after V lost 5 bases and J lost 2 bases. The CDR3 is 14 residues long. CDR3 in amino acids: CASSGTGGPYEQYF. CDR3 DNA sequence: TGTGCCAGCAGCGGGACAGGGGGACCCTACGAGCAGTACTTC.

V gene TRBV29-1 combines with J gene TRBJ1-2, with 8 bases lining up with TRBD1. The CDR3 sequence is 13 residues long. CDR1 and CDR2 (germline): SQVTM, ANQGSEA. J gave up 4 bases and V 7 bases, and 8 bases lay outside the gene matches. CDR3 loop: CSAGGGQGYGYTF. In nucleotides, the CDR3 is TGCAGCGCGGGGGGAGGACAGGGCTATGGCTACACCTTC.

The J gene is TRBJ1-5, the V gene TRBV5-6; D is uncertain. Trimming shortened V by 4 bases and J by 3 bases, and 14 bases separated the two germline ends. This CDR3 has 15 residues. Per the germline V gene, CDR1 is SGHDT and CDR2 is YYEEEE. Here the CDR3 reads CASSPGVGVNQPQHF. In nucleotides, the CDR3 is TGTGCCAGCAGCCCCGGGGTCGGGGTCAATCAGCCCCAGCATTTT.

The genes are TRBV13 and TRBJ2-7, with no clear D. This CDR3 has 13 amino acids. Germline loops: CDR1 PRHDT, CDR2 FYEKMQ (reference sequence). Trimming removed 3 bases at V and 7 bases at J, with 13 bases between. The chain's CDR3 is CASSLALEKEQYF. CDR3 nucleotide sequence: TGTGCCAGCAGCTTGGCGCTGGAGAAGGAGCAGTACTTC.

J is TRBJ2-2 and V is TRBV5-1, with a weak D call TRBD1 (6 bases). The CDR3 covers 14 residues. Trimming took off 4 bases at V and 3 bases at J, with 10 bases between the two ends. Per germline, CDR1 SGHRS and CDR2 YFSETQ. The CDR3 spells CASSRDTDTGELFF. For the CDR3, the DNA is TGCGCCAGCAGCCGGGACACCGACACCGGGGAGCTGTTTTTT.

This clone was seen just once. The chain has TRBV28 and TRBJ2-5; 14 bases map to TRBD2. The trim removed 9 bases at V and 7 bases at J, leaving 4 bases unmatched. CDR1 is MDHEN and CDR2 is SYDVKM in the germline V gene. The CDR3 is 13 residues long. Here the CDR3 reads CASGLAGGGTQYF. The DNA of the CDR3 is TGTGCCAGTGGACTAGCGGGGGGAGGGACCCAGTACTTC. Using reference TRBV28 and TRBJ2-5 for the parts outside the CDR3, the full variable domain is DVKVTQSSRYLVKRTGEKVFLECVQDMDHENMFWYRQDPGLGLRLIYFSYDVKMKEKGDIPEGYSVSREKKERFSLILESASTNQTSMYLCASGLAGGGTQYFGPGTRLLVL.

CDR3 sequence reads: CASSQGNGNQPQHF. For the CDR3, the DNA is TGTGCCAGTAGTCAGGGTAATGGCAATCAGCCCCAGCATTTT. The chain recombines TRBV19 with TRBJ1-5; D perhaps matches TRBD1 (5 bases). CDR1 is LNHDA and CDR2 is SQIVND in the germline V gene (reference sequence). V lost 5 bases and J 2 bases, leaving 10 bases between the germline ends. CDR3 size: 14 residues.

CDR3 in amino acids: CASNVNTGRGTEAFF. For the CDR3, the DNA is TGTGCCAGCAACGTAAACACAGGACGGGGGACTGAAGCTTTCTTT. This rearrangement joins TRBV11-2 to TRBJ1-1; D is possibly TRBD1 (5 bases). Looked up from germline, CDR1 is SGHAT and CDR2 is FQNNGV. The CDR3 spans 15 residues. Trimming left V 7 bases short and J 5 bases short, with 20 bases between.

The genes are TRBV23-1 and TRBJ2-7; maybe TRBD2 (7 bases). TRBV23-1 is assigned to the ORF class and has an uncertain function. CDR3 length equals 15 residues. The V and J ends lost 8 bases and 4 bases respectively, with 21 bases between them. In DNA form, the CDR3 reads TGCGCCAGCTGCCCGGGGGGCGCCACAATTTACGAGCAGTACTTC. Amino acids: CASCPGGATIYEQYF.

This chain connects TRBV10-3 to TRBJ1-3, with no clear D. V was pared by 0 bases and J by 8 bases, with 8 bases between. CDR3 length: 13 amino acids. The germline V gene has CDR1 ENHRY and CDR2 SYGVKD. CDR3 in DNA: TGTGCCATCAGTGAGTCGATGCCGGACACCATATATTTT. This codes for CAISESMPDTIYF.